This T cell receptor beta chain was profiled in a study of blood T cell repertoires in COVID-19. Original data processing: Scientists estimated how many nucleated cells there were by amplifying reference gene primers. Repertoires were generated with immunoSEQ multiplex PCR, while TCRdb's copy carries only in-frame clones and drops some. Clonal size and the V and J genes are those of that table, whereas D and trimming came from the DNA. Among tens of thousands of clones, 80% to 90% were seen once, and the ten largest hold roughly 30%. This CDR3 region has 17 residues. From germline, CDR1 is SGHAT and CDR2 FQNNGV. V lost 2 bases to trimming and J lost 1 base; unmatched junction nucleotides: 6. The table lists this clone with a count of one.

Sequenced: peripheral blood. This clonotype was sampled from a man aged 50 to 59 with active or convalescent COVID-19. This rearrangement joins TRBV11-2 to TRBJ2-5; 11 positions match TRBD2. The CDR3 DNA reads TGTGCCAGCAGCTTACTGACTAGCGGGGTGCCCCAAGAGACCCAGTACTTC. Protein sequence: CASSLLTSGVPQETQYF. Filled out from reference TRBV11-2 and TRBJ2-5, the complete variable domain reads EAGVAQSPRYKIIEKRQSVAFWCNPISGHATLYWYQQILGQGPKLLIQFQNNGVVDDSQLPKDRFSAERLKGVDSTLKIQPAKLEDSAVYLCASSLLTSGVPQETQYFGPGTRLLVL.